This TCR beta chain emerged from a study of OX40 agonist ivuxolimab in advanced cancers. Study in general: The eligibility criteria allowed prior anti-PD-1, anti-PD-L1 or anti-CTLA-4 therapy, and approximately 38% had some. Study results and caveats: Determination of antigen specificity was not performed for the expanded peripheral T cells. CD4+ and CD8+ blood T cells expanded clonally by week 6 at 0.1 to 3.0 mg/kg. There were also nonresponders showing low normalized T-cell clonal expansion.

The germline CDR1 and CDR2 sequences are MNHNS and SASEGT. Trimming stripped 4 bases from V and 0 bases from J, with 9 bases between. This CDR3 is built from 14 residues. As concerns this clone: Its cognate antigen is unknown.

Only in-frame clones appear in the TCRdb table, and some are missing; sequencing was by immunoSEQ multiplex PCR. The sample shows 75,000 to 100,000 clones, roughly 84% of them seen only once. Sample: CD4+ or CD8+ T cells sorted from blood, taken in a trial of the OX40 agonist ivuxolimab. The chain combines TRBV6-1 with TRBJ1-1; D is unclear. The source of this sequence is an adult with an advanced solid tumor such as melanoma, head and neck, liver or kidney cancer. CDR3 nucleotide sequence: TGTGCCAGCAGTGGGGGTTACATGAACACTGAAGCTTTCTTT. It codes for CASSGGYMNTEAFF.